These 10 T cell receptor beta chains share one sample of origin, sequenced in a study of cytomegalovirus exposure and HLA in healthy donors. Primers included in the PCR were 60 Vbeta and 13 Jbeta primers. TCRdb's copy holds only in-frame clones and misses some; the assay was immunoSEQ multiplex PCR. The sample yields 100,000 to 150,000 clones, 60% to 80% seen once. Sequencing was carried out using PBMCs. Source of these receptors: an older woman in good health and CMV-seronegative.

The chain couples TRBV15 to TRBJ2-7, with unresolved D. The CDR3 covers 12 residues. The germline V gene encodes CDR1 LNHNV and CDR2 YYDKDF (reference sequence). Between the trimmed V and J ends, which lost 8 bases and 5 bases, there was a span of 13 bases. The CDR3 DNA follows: TGTGCCACCCTGGGCAAAACGCACGAGCAGTACTTC. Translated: CATLGKTHEQYF.

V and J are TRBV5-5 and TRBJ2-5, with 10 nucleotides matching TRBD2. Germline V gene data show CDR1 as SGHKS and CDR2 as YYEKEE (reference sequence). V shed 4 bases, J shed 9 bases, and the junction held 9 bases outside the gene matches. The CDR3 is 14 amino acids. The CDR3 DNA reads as TGTGCCAGCAGCGCGATACTAGCGGGACCCTCCCAGTACTTC. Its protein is CASSAILAGPSQYF.

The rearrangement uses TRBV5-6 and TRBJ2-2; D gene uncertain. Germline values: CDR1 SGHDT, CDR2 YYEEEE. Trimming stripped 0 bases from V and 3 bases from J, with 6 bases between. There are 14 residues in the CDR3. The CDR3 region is CASSLGQYTGELFF. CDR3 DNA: TGTGCCAGCAGCTTGGGGCAGTACACCGGGGAGCTGTTTTTT.

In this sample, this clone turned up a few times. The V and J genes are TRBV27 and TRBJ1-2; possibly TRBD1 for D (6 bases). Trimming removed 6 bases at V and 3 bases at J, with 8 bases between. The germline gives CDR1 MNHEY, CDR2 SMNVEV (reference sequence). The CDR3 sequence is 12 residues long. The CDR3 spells CASSGQYYGYTF. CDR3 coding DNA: TGTGCCAGCAGCGGACAGTACTATGGCTACACCTTC.

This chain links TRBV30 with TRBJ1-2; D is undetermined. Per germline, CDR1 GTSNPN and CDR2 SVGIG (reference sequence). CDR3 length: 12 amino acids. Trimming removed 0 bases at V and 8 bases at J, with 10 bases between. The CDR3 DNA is TGTGCCTGGAGTGTATGGAGTAGCGGCTACACCTTC. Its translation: CAWSVWSSGYTF.

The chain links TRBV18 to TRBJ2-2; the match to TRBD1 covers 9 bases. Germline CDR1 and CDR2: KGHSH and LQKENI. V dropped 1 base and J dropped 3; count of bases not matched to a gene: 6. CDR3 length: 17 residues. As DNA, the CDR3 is TGTGCCAGCTCACCACTCGGGACAGGGCTATACACCGGGGAGCTGTTTTTT. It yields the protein CASSPLGTGLYTGELFF.

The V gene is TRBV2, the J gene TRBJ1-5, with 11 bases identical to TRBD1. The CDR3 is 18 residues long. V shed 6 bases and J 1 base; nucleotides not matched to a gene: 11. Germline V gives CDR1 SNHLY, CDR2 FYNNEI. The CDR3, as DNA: TGTGCCAGCAGAGGACAGGGGGCAAGAATGTGGAGCAATCAGCCCCAGCATTTT. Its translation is CASRGQGARMWSNQPQHF.

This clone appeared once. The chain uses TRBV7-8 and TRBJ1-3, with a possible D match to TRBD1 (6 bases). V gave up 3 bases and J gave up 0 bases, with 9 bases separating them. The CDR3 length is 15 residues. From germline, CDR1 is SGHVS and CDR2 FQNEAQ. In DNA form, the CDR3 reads TGTGCCAGCAGCTTCGACAGGTTCTCTGGAAACACCATATATTTT. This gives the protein CASSFDRFSGNTIYF.

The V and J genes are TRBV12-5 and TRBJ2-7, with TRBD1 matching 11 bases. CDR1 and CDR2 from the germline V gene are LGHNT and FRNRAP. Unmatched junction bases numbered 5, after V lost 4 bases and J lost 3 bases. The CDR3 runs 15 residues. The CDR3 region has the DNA TGTGCTAGTGGTTCTTGGACAGGGGGCCACTACGAGCAGTACTTC. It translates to CASGSWTGGHYEQYF.

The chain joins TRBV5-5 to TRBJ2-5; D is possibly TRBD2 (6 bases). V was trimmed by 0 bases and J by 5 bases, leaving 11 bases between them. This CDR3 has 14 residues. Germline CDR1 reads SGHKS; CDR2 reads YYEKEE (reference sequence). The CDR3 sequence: CASSLAGAGETQYF. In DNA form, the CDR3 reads TGTGCCAGCAGCTTGGCGGGTGCGGGGGAGACCCAGTACTTC.